This is a list of T cell receptor beta chains from one sample in a study of shared T cell receptors in the human thymus. Here immunoSEQ multiplex PCR was the method, and the copy in TCRdb shows in-frame clones only, minus some. This table has 450,000 to 650,000 clones, around 78% appearing once. The same data also contributed to another study, on human thymus T cells.

The sequenced sample was thymocytes. These receptors all stem from a boy younger than two with a congenital heart defect. Both conserved end residues are part of each CDR3. Fields, in order: D gene, clone size, V gene, J gene, CDR3 DNA, CDR3 protein. D genes are given only for firm matches. The size field is filled for only some rows; it gives once, few, many or a size class.

TRBD2	NA	TRBV2	TRBJ2-1	TGTGCCAGCAGGATTGCGGGGGGAGACAATGAGCAGTTCTTC	CASRIAGGDNEQFF
NA	NA	TRBV19	TRBJ2-1	TGTGCCAGTAGTGGCGGCAATGAGCAGTTCTTC	CASSGGNEQFF
TRBD1	NA	TRBV5-4	TRBJ2-7	TGTGCCAGCAGCCTCTCCGGGGACAGGGTCTACGAGCAGTACTTC	CASSLSGDRVYEQYF
NA	once	TRBV27	TRBJ2-1	TGTGCCAGCAGTGGCAGGGTGGGTGAGCAGTTCTTC	CASSGRVGEQFF
TRBD2	NA	TRBV27	TRBJ2-5	TGTGCCAGCAGTCCAAACGACTCTAGCGGGAGGGCCCGAGAGACCCAGTACTTC	CASSPNDSSGRARETQYF
NA	NA	TRBV9	TRBJ1-2	TGTGCCAGCAGCGTAGGCCAGAGGCGCAACTATGGCTACACCTTC	CASSVGQRRNYGYTF
NA	NA	TRBV23-1	TRBJ1-2	TGCGCCAGCAGTCAAAATGACAGAAATGGCTACACCTTC	CASSQNDRNGYTF
NA	once	TRBV21-1	TRBJ1-5	TGTGCCAGCAGCGCCTGGAGGGGACAGGGACTAAGTATAAGCAATCAGCCCCAGCATTTT	CASSAWRGQGLSISNQPQHF
NA	NA	TRBV19	TRBJ2-7	TGTGCCAGTAGTAGACGGGGAGGCTACGAGCAGTACTTC	CASSRRGGYEQYF
NA	NA	TRBV30	TRBJ1-4	TGTGCCTGGAACGGAGGTAATGAAAAACTGTTTTTT	CAWNGGNEKLFF
NA	NA	TRBV20-1	TRBJ2-1	TGCAGTGCGAGACCCCGTCATGAGCAGTTCTTC	CSARPRHEQFF
NA	few	TRBV4-3	TRBJ1-4	TGCGCCAGCAGCCAAGAGGCGGGGGGAGGTGAAAAACTGTTTTTT	CASSQEAGGGEKLFF
NA	NA	TRBV5-4	TRBJ2-1	TGTGCCAGCACCCAGGCTCGGGGGACCCTTTACAATGAGCAGTTCTTC	CASTQARGTLYNEQFF
NA	NA	TRBV7-9	TRBJ2-7	TGTGCCAGCAGCCTAGACCGACTCCCGTACGAGCAGTACTTC	CASSLDRLPYEQYF
TRBD1	NA	TRBV10-3	TRBJ2-7	TGTGCCATCAGCGAGGGACAGGGGAGGAACGAGCAGTACTTC	CAISEGQGRNEQYF
NA	NA	TRBV7-2	TRBJ2-7	TGTGCCAGCAGCTTAGGGGGCGGGACAGTTTCCTACGAGCAGTACTTC	CASSLGGGTVSYEQYF
NA	NA	TRBV19	TRBJ2-6	TGTGCCAGTAGTTTGGGCTGGGCAGCCCCACGTGGGGCCAACGTCCTGACTTTC	CASSLGWAAPRGANVLTF
TRBD2	few	TRBV6-6	TRBJ2-7	TGTGCCAGCAATCCCAAAGCGGGACCCCCCTACGAGCAGTACTTC	CASNPKAGPPYEQYF
TRBD1	NA	TRBV11-2	TRBJ2-5	TGTGCCAGCAGCAAACCCGGGACAGGGGAATTTAAGGAGACCCAGTACTTC	CASSKPGTGEFKETQYF
NA	NA	TRBV7-2	TRBJ2-7	TGTGCCAGCAGCTGGAGGGCCCCGGGAAGAAACGAGCAGTACTTC	CASSWRAPGRNEQYF
TRBD1	NA	TRBV18	TRBJ1-1	TGTGCCAGCTCACGACAGGGTACTGAAGCTTTCTTT	CASSRQGTEAFF
TRBD2	NA	TRBV19	TRBJ2-1	TGTGCCAGTAGTCAGACTCCCGGGACTACTAACTCCTACAATGAGCAGTTCTTC	CASSQTPGTTNSYNEQFF
TRBD2	NA	TRBV7-6	TRBJ2-7	TGTGCCAGCAGCCCCGGGACTAGCGGGAGGCTGCGGGAGCAGTACTTC	CASSPGTSGRLREQYF
NA	few	TRBV25-1	TRBJ2-7	TGTGCCAGCAGTGAATTACATGAGCAGTACTTC	CASSELHEQYF
NA	NA	TRBV6-6	TRBJ1-2	TGTGCCAGCAGTTACCTTCCAGGAACTAACTATGGCTACACCTTC	CASSYLPGTNYGYTF
NA	NA	TRBV27	TRBJ2-1	TGTGCCAGCAGTAAATTGACGGGACTTGAGCAGTTCTTC	CASSKLTGLEQFF
NA	NA	TRBV2	TRBJ1-5	TGTGCCAGCAGTGATCTCAGGGATACGAATAGCAATCAGCCCCAGCATTTT	CASSDLRDTNSNQPQHF
NA	NA	TRBV7-2	TRBJ1-1	TGTGCCAGCAGCCCCAATAAGTTCGGGGACACTGAAGCTTTCTTT	CASSPNKFGDTEAFF
NA	NA	TRBV5-6	TRBJ2-1	TGTGCCAGCAGCTCGGGGGAGCGGTCAGGAGATGAGCAGTTCTTC	CASSSGERSGDEQFF
NA	NA	TRBV2	TRBJ1-5	TGTACCAGCAGTGGTGGGCAGGGAGGGACTCAGCCCCAGCATTTT	CTSSGGQGGTQPQHF
TRBD1	NA	TRBV4-2	TRBJ2-7	TGTGCCAGCAGCCAAGGAACCCTCCGGGACAGGGTTGAGCAGTACTTC	CASSQGTLRDRVEQYF
TRBD2	few	TRBV5-6	TRBJ2-7	TGTGCCAGCAGCCCCTGGACTAGCGTCTCCTACGAGCAGTACTTC	CASSPWTSVSYEQYF
NA	NA	TRBV18	TRBJ2-2	TGTGCCAGCTCACCAGGCCCCCCGAAGACCGGGGAGCTGTTTTTT	CASSPGPPKTGELFF
NA	NA	TRBV15	TRBJ2-5	TGTGCCACCAGCAGAGATCTTCAGGTAACAGAGACCCAGTACTTC	CATSRDLQVTETQYF
TRBD1	NA	TRBV11-2	TRBJ2-7	TGTGCCAGCAGAATTAAACCGGGGCAGGGGGATTACTACGAGCAGTACTTC	CASRIKPGQGDYYEQYF
TRBD1	NA	TRBV2	TRBJ1-5	TGTGCCAGCAGTGAAAGGACAGGGCCCCAGCCCCAGCATTTT	CASSERTGPQPQHF
TRBD2	NA	TRBV30	TRBJ2-2	TGTGCCTGCCCGCGGGAGTACACCGGGGAGCTGTTTTTT	CACPREYTGELFF
NA	few	TRBV11-1	TRBJ2-7	TGTGCCAGCAGCCCCGAGAAGAAGAGCTCCTACGAGCAGTACTTC	CASSPEKKSSYEQYF
TRBD2	NA	TRBV2	TRBJ2-2	TGTGCCAGCAGGGCTATAGCGGGAGCGGGCGGGGAGCTGTTTTTT	CASRAIAGAGGELFF
TRBD1	NA	TRBV29-1	TRBJ2-7	TGCAGCGTTGAACCGGGACAGGGAGGCGAGCAGTACTTC	CSVEPGQGGEQYF
NA	NA	TRBV5-1	TRBJ2-7	TGCGCCAGCAGCTTGGCAGGGTCCCCCGCCTTCTACGAGCAGTACTTC	CASSLAGSPAFYEQYF
TRBD2	NA	TRBV27	TRBJ2-5	TGTGCCAGCAGTTTACAGTTTGGGCTAGCGGAAGAGACCCAGTACTTC	CASSLQFGLAEETQYF
NA	NA	TRBV6-5	TRBJ2-1	TGTGCCAGCAGTTACCGGCCTGGGAGCTCCTACAATGAGCAGTTCTTC	CASSYRPGSSYNEQFF
TRBD2	once	TRBV29-1	TRBJ2-7	TGCAGCGTTGACGGAGGGGCTGTAGCGGGAGACCCCTACGAGCAGTACTTC	CSVDGGAVAGDPYEQYF
TRBD1	once	TRBV18	TRBJ2-1	TGTGCCAGCTCACCAACGGCGCGACAGGGGGCCCCTTACAATGAGCAGTTCTTC	CASSPTARQGAPYNEQFF
TRBD2	few	TRBV10-2	TRBJ2-7	TGCGCCAGCGCACGGACTAGCGGGGATCCCTACGAGCAGTACTTC	CASARTSGDPYEQYF
TRBD2	few	TRBV2	TRBJ2-5	TGTGCCAGCAGTGAGGTCCAGGGAGGGGAGACCCAGTACTTC	CASSEVQGGETQYF
TRBD2	NA	TRBV27	TRBJ2-5	TGTGCCAGCAGTACCCGACTAGCGGGCTACCAAGAGACCCAGTACTTC	CASSTRLAGYQETQYF
TRBD2	NA	TRBV4-1	TRBJ2-1	TGCGCCAGCAGCCAGGTTGCTAGCGGGACCCCCTACAATGAGCAGTTCTTC	CASSQVASGTPYNEQFF
TRBD1	NA	TRBV5-6	TRBJ2-3	TGTGCCAGCAGCGCCGGACAGGGGTGGACAGATACGCAGTATTTT	CASSAGQGWTDTQYF
NA	few	TRBV4-3	TRBJ2-2	TGCGCCAGCAGCCAAGCCTTCGCCGGGTATCCCGGGGAGCTGTTTTTT	CASSQAFAGYPGELFF
TRBD1	NA	TRBV6-1	TRBJ1-3	TGTGCCAGCAGTGACAGGACAGGGGGCGCAGAGTTCTCTGGAAACACCATATATTTT	CASSDRTGGAEFSGNTIYF
TRBD2	NA	TRBV7-6	TRBJ2-3	TGTGCCAGCAGCTTAGAACGGGAGGTCACAGATACGCAGTATTTT	CASSLEREVTDTQYF